This T cell receptor (beta chain) originates from a study of cytomegalovirus exposure and HLA in healthy donors. Only in-frame clones appear in the TCRdb table, and some are missing; sequencing was by immunoSEQ multiplex PCR. The table has over 200,000 clones, 90% seen once. The CDR3 consists of 15 residues. CDR1 is MNHNS, CDR2 SASEGT, per germline. V lost 8 bases, J lost 0 bases, and 6 bases stayed unmatched. Material: PBMCs. The J gene is TRBJ1-2, the V gene TRBV6-1; 10 bases are a match to TRBD1. This TCR was recovered from a woman aged 18-30 years in good health and CMV-seronegative. CDR3 coding DNA: TGTGCCAGCCGGGACAGGGGTACAGCTAACTATGGCTACACCTTC. It specifies CASRDRGTANYGYTF.